This TCR beta chain was sequenced for a study of blood T cell repertoires in COVID-19. V lost 0 bases and J lost 10, with 10 bases in between. The CDR3 runs to 13 residues. CDR1 SGHAT and CDR2 FQNNGV come from the germline V gene. Here immunoSEQ multiplex PCR was the method, and the copy in TCRdb shows in-frame clones only, minus some. Of some 200,000 clones listed, roughly 82% are singletons. The TCR comes from a man in his forties who had recovered from COVID-19. Sequences were obtained from PBMCs or T cells enriched from blood (not recorded which). The chain links TRBV11-2 to TRBJ2-1; D may be TRBD2 (5 bases). The CDR3 DNA sequence: TGTGCCAGCAGCTTAGATCCGGGGTACGAGCAGTTCTTC. Its translation is CASSLDPGYEQFF. Drawing the rest from reference TRBV11-2 and TRBJ2-1, the complete variable domain is EAGVAQSPRYKIIEKRQSVAFWCNPISGHATLYWYQQILGQGPKLLIQFQNNGVVDDSQLPKDRFSAERLKGVDSTLKIQPAKLEDSAVYLCASSLDPGYEQFFGPGTRLTVL.